This T cell receptor beta chain is from a study of cytomegalovirus exposure and HLA in healthy donors. Germline V gene sequence: CDR1 SGHNT, CDR2 YYREEE (reference sequence). Between the trimmed V and J ends, which lost 9 bases and 2 bases, there was a span of 11 bases. The CDR3 is made up of 12 amino acids. Primers included in the PCR were 60 Vbeta and 13 Jbeta primers. Method: immunoSEQ multiplex PCR; TCRdb's copy keeps in-frame clones and lacks some. In the table there are about 150,000 clones, 68% of which are singletons. As to this clone: Its target is not known.

Study conclusions and caveats: About 87% or about 30% of the time was how often most TCR beta V segments were productive, according to an earlier analysis. In a later analysis, HLA-associated TCR beta chains were more clonally expanded than equally common others. Owing to their indistinguishability, certain V segments, notably TRBV6-2 and TRBV6-3, were excluded.

Sequencing was carried out using PBMCs. The receptor was isolated from a man in his sixties in good health and CMV-seronegative. This chain uses TRBV5-4 with TRBJ1-1; D is undetermined. CDR3 nucleotide sequence: TGTGCCACCCATGCAGAAAACACTGAAGCTTTCTTT. It yields the protein CATHAENTEAFF.